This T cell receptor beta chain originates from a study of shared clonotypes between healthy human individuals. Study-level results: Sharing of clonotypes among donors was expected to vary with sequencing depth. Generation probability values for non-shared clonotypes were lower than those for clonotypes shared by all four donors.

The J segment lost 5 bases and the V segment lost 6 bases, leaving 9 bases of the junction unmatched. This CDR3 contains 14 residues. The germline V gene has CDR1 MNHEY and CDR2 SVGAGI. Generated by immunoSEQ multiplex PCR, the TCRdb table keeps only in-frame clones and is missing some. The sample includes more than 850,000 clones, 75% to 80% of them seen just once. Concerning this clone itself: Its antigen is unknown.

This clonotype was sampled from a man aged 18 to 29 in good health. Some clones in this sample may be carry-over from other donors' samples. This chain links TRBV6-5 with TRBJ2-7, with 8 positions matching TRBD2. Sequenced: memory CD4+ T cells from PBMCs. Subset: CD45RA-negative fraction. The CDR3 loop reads CASSPGTSHHEQYF. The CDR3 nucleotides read TGTGCCAGCAGCCCCGGGACTAGTCACCACGAGCAGTACTTC.